The 6 T cell receptor beta chains presented below share a single source sample, sequenced in a study of cytomegalovirus exposure and HLA in healthy donors (dated by TCRdb to 2016 to 2017). The library was obtained by the immunoSEQ multiplex PCR assay. Not all clones reach the TCRdb copy of this immuneACCESS table, which keeps in-frame sequences only. Checked studies attribute under half of the gap to unresolved V genes and leave the rest unexplained. The sample table holds 150,000 or so clones, of which over 80% were seen once. The top ten clones comprise around 5.9% of the sample. The specimen was PBMCs. The receptors originated from a woman in her 30s in good health and CMV-seropositive.

The chain carries TRBV9 and TRBJ2-1; D call uncertain. Germline V gene data show CDR1 as SGDLS and CDR2 as YYNGEE. The CDR3 is made up of 13 amino acids. V dropped 3 bases and J dropped 9 bases, with 13 bases sitting between them. The CDR3 DNA reads as TGTGCCAGCAGCGGAGACAAGGTGCGTGAGCAGTTCTTC. This codes for CASSGDKVREQFF.

The chain employs TRBV15 and TRBJ2-3, with 7 positions matching TRBD2. The CDR3 is 16 amino acids. Trimming cost V 0 bases and J 1 base; bases outside gene matches: 4. CDR1 is LNHNV and CDR2 is YYDKDF in the germline V gene (reference sequence). The CDR3 coding sequence is TGTGCCACCAGCAGAGAAGCGGGGCGGGGCACAGATACGCAGTATTTT. This encodes CATSREAGRGTDTQYF. Full variable domain (missing parts from reference TRBV15 and TRBJ2-3): DAMVIQNPRYQVTQFGKPVTLSCSQTLNHNVMYWYQQKSSQAPKLLFHYYDKDFNNEADTPDNFQSRRPNTSFCFLDIRSPGLGDTAMYLCATSREAGRGTDTQYFGPGTRLTVL.

This clone was detected once. The chain uses TRBV5-1 and TRBJ1-1; a possible D gene is TRBD1 (5 bases). V was trimmed by 4 bases and J by 11 bases, leaving 30 bases between them. The CDR3 totals 17 residues. CDR1 is SGHRS, CDR2 YFSETQ, per germline. The CDR3 nucleotides read TGCGCCAGCAGCCCGTACGCGACGGGGGGTCCCTCCGGGGCGGCTTTCTTT. Protein sequence: CASSPYATGGPSGAAFF.

This clone is a singleton in its sample. V usage is TRBV13 and J usage is TRBJ2-4, with no clear D. Germline values: CDR1 PRHDT, CDR2 FYEKMQ (reference sequence). The CDR3 is 12 residues long. The ends were cut back, 2 bases at V and 5 bases at J, with 4 bases in the middle. The CDR3 is CASSLTENIQYF. The CDR3 DNA sequence: TGTGCCAGCAGCTTAACGGAAAACATTCAGTACTTC. Based on the CDR3 plus reference TRBV13 and TRBJ2-4, the full variable domain is AAGVIQSPRHLIKEKRETATLKCYPIPRHDTVYWYQQGPGQDPQFLISFYEKMQSDKGSIPDRFSAQQFSDYHSELNMSSLELGDSALYFCASSLTENIQYFGAGTRLSVL.

The chain is built from TRBV6-5 and TRBJ1-2, with a weak D call TRBD1 (6 bases). Germline CDR1 reads MNHEY; CDR2 reads SVGAGI. This CDR3 region has 16 residues. Trimming removed 4 bases from V and 4 bases from J, with 19 bases in between. The CDR3 protein is CASSSWGRGGGYGYTF. Here the CDR3 DNA reads TGTGCCAGCAGTTCCTGGGGGCGCGGGGGGGGCTATGGCTACACCTTC.

The rearrangement joins TRBV7-2 to TRBJ2-7; D might be TRBD1 (6 bases). The CDR3 runs to 13 residues. Germline V gene lookup returns CDR1 SGHTA and CDR2 FQGNSA. V was cut by 3 bases and J by 4 bases, with 10 bases left in between. The CDR3 sequence: CASSFEGTYEQYF. CDR3 nucleotide sequence: TGTGCCAGCAGCTTTGAAGGGACATACGAGCAGTACTTC.